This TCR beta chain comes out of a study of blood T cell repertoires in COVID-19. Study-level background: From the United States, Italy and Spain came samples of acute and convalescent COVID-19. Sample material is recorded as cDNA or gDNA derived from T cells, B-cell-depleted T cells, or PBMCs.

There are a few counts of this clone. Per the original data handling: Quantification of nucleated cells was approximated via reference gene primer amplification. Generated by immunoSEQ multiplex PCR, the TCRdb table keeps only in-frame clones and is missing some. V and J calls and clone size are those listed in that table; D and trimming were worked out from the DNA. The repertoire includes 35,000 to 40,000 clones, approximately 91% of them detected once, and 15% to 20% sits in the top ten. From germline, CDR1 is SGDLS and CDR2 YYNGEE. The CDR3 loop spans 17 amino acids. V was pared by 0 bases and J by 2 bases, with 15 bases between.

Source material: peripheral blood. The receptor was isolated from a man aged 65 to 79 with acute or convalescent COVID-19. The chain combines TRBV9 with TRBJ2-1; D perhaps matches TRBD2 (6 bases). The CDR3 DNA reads TGTGCCAGCAGCGTAGACGAGGGAGGACTTACCTACAATGAGCAGTTCTTC. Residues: CASSVDEGGLTYNEQFF.